The following is a T cell receptor beta chain sequence with its context. Assay: immunoSEQ multiplex PCR; the TCRdb copy retains only in-frame clones and omits some. The sample shows 250,000 to 300,000 clones, about four fifths of them seen only once. The V and J ends lost 3 bases and 8 bases respectively, with 20 bases between them. The germline V gene encodes CDR1 SGHNT and CDR2 YYREEE (reference sequence). This CDR3 contains 15 residues. This record comes from a study of blood T cell repertoires in COVID-19. Study-wide background: Whether acute or convalescent, the COVID-19 samples came from the United States, Italy and Spain.

The TCR originated in a man older than 75 with acute or convalescent COVID-19. The chain carries TRBV5-4 and TRBJ1-1, with a tentative D call TRBD1 (5 bases). The material sequenced was peripheral blood. As DNA, the CDR3 is TGTGCCAGCAGCTCCGAAACCAGTGCCAGGGTAGAAGCTTTCTTT. Amino acids: CASSSETSARVEAFF.